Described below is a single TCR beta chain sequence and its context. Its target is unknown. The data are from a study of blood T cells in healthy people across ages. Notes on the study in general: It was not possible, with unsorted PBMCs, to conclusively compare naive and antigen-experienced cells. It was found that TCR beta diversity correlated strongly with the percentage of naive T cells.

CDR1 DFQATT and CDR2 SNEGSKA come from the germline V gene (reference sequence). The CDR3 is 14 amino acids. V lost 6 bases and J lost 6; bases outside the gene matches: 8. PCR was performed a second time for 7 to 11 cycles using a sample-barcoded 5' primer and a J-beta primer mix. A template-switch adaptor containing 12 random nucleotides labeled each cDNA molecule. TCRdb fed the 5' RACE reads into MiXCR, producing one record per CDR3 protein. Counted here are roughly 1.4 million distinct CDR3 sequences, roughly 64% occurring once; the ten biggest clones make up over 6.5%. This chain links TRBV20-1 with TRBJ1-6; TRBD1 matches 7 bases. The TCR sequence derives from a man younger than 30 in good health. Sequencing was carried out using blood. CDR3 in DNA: TGCAGTGCGGCCGGGACAGCTTTTAATTCACCCCTCCACTTT. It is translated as CSAAGTAFNSPLHF.